This T cell receptor beta chain was sequenced for a study of cytomegalovirus exposure and HLA in healthy donors. The study ran its PCR with 60 Vbeta and 13 Jbeta primers. Libraries were prepared by immunoSEQ multiplex PCR; TCRdb keeps only in-frame clonotypes and omits some of them. The table includes around 230,000 clones, 82% detected once. V was clipped by 3 bases and J by 6 bases; unmatched bases: 8. The CDR3 is 15 amino acids. Per the germline V gene, CDR1 is LNHNV and CDR2 is YYDKDF (reference sequence). The J gene is TRBJ2-7, the V gene TRBV15; 10 bases are shared with TRBD2. This clonotype originated in a man in his forties in good health and CMV-seropositive. The sequenced material came from PBMCs. Written as DNA, the CDR3 is TGTGCCACCAGCAGCTACCAGCGGGAGGGCCTCGAGCAGTACTTC. It encodes CATSSYQREGLEQYF.